The 32 T cell receptor beta chains listed next were all sequenced from one sample in a study of T cell responses to AZD1222 COVID-19 vaccine. This table comes from immunoSEQ multiplex PCR, and its TCRdb copy is limited to in-frame clones, with some not included. The sample contains 110,000 to 150,000 clones, approximately 85% of which appear only once. The sample in question was peripheral blood, obtained on day 0 of AZD1222 vaccination. The receptor source for this set is an adult in good health.

The chain combines TRBV27 with TRBJ2-7; the D gene is possibly TRBD1 (5 bases). Per the germline V gene, CDR1 is MNHEY and CDR2 is SMNVEV (reference sequence). Trimming took off 0 bases at V and 2 bases at J, with 11 bases between the two ends. The CDR3 contains 15 residues. The CDR3 region has the DNA TGTGCCAGCAGTTTATCGAGCAGGGCAACCTACGAGCAGTACTTC. Translated, it gives CASSLSSRATYEQYF.

The rearrangement uses TRBV7-9 and TRBJ2-1; 7 positions agree with TRBD2. Germline V gene sequence: CDR1 SEHNR, CDR2 FQNEAQ (reference sequence). CDR3 length: 16 amino acids. The V segment lost 5 bases and the J segment 8 bases; nucleotides outside the gene matches: 15. CDR3 sequence reads: CASSQRRDYPFDEQFF. CDR3 nucleotides: TGTGCCAGCAGCCAGCGACGGGACTATCCTTTCGATGAGCAGTTCTTC.

This chain joins TRBV25-1 and TRBJ2-1, with 11 positions matching TRBD2. Germline trimming cut 8 bases from V and 9 bases from J; bases unmatched to any gene: 6. The CDR3 runs 13 residues. Per the germline V gene, CDR1 is MGHDK and CDR2 is SYGVNS. CDR3 sequence reads: CASPTSGKVEQFF. In DNA, the CDR3 is TGTGCCAGCCCGACTAGCGGGAAGGTTGAGCAGTTCTTC.

The chain is built from TRBV7-2 and TRBJ1-1; D unresolved. Between the trimmed V and J ends, which lost 0 bases and 5 bases, there was a span of 7 bases. The CDR3 is 13 amino acids. Germline CDR1 SGHTA, CDR2 FQGNSA. The DNA for the CDR3 is TGTGCCAGCAGCTTAGCGCGGCGGACTGAAGCTTTCTTT. This translates into CASSLARRTEAFF.

This chain links TRBV12-3 or TRBV12-4 with TRBJ1-1; D is unresolved. The CDR3 consists of 13 residues. V was clipped by 5 bases and J by 12 bases, with 19 bases between them. The CDR3 nucleotides are TGTGCCAGCAGTCCCCTGCAACAAGGCGAGACTTTCTTT. This gives the protein CASSPLQQGETFF.

The gene calls are TRBV3-1 (or the pseudogene TRBV3-2) and TRBJ2-7, with D uncertain. This CDR3 contains 14 residues. V lost 5 bases to trimming and J lost 2 bases, with 13 bases between them. Germline V lookup: CDR1 LGHDT, CDR2 YNNKEL (reference sequence). CDR3 nucleotide sequence: TGTGCCAGCAGCAGATACCAAAGCCCCTACGAGCAGTACTTC. Its translation: CASSRYQSPYEQYF.

Relative to its sample, this clone is medium-sized. CDR3 bases: TGCGCCAGCAGCTTGGAGGGCAGAGCCTACGAGCAGTACTTC. This encodes CASSLEGRAYEQYF. The chain carries TRBV5-1 and TRBJ2-7; no reliable D call. There are 14 residues in the CDR3. Germline V gene data show CDR1 as SGHRS and CDR2 as YFSETQ. V gave up 0 bases and J gave up 2 bases, with 9 bases separating them.

The chain carries TRBV10-1 and TRBJ1-6; possible D gene TRBD1, 6 bases. Trimming removed 3 bases from V and 9 bases from J, with 15 bases in between. The CDR3 loop spans 15 amino acids. Germline lookup yields CDR1 WNHNN and CDR2 SYGVQD (reference sequence). CDR3 residues: CASSENRESSSPLHF. In DNA form, the CDR3 reads TGCGCCAGCAGTGAAAACAGGGAAAGTAGTTCACCCCTCCACTTT.

This rearrangement joins TRBV6-6 to TRBJ2-1; tentatively, D is TRBD2 (5 bases). Germline loops: CDR1 MNHNY, CDR2 SVGAGI (reference sequence). There are 14 residues in the CDR3. V dropped 2 bases and J dropped 3 bases, with 8 bases sitting between them. The CDR3 reads CASSYEGVYNEQFF. As DNA, the CDR3 is TGTGCCAGCAGTTACGAGGGAGTCTACAATGAGCAGTTCTTC.

This rearrangement joins TRBV12-5 to TRBJ1-5; D is undetermined. CDR1 is LGHNT, CDR2 FRNRAP, per germline. The CDR3 runs to 14 residues. V gave up 6 bases and J gave up 3 bases, with 12 bases separating them. CDR3 sequence (DNA): TGTGCTAGTGGCCGAGGTGGAGACAATCAGCCCCAGCATTTT. Translated, it gives CASGRGGDNQPQHF.

This chain joins TRBV6-5 and TRBJ2-1; a possible D gene is TRBD2 (7 bases). Per germline, CDR1 MNHEY and CDR2 SVGAGI. V shed 8 bases and J shed 10 bases, with 21 bases lying between them. This CDR3 is 14 amino acids long. CDR3 loop: CASGGGPSRYEQFF. The CDR3 DNA sequence: TGTGCCAGCGGGGGGGGCCCCTCCAGGTACGAGCAGTTCTTC.

This clone was seen just once. The chain recombines TRBV7-9 with TRBJ1-1; D uncertain. Germline CDR1 SEHNR, CDR2 FQNEAQ (reference sequence). The CDR3 sequence is 15 residues long. V was cut by 5 bases and J by 4 bases, with 17 bases left in between. The CDR3 bases are TGTGCCAGCAGCAAGGAAGTTCAGTTTGTCACTGAAGCTTTCTTT. It translates to CASSKEVQFVTEAFF.

This chain uses TRBV7-8 with TRBJ2-7; D may be TRBD2 (6 bases). There are 13 residues in the CDR3. Trimming pared 1 base from V and 4 bases from J, leaving 8 bases between. Germline V lookup: CDR1 SGHVS, CDR2 FQNEAQ. The CDR3 is CASSLGREYEQYF. For the CDR3, the DNA is TGTGCCAGCAGCTTAGGGCGGGAATACGAGCAGTACTTC.

The chain uses TRBV7-6 and TRBJ2-1, with D possibly called TRBD1 or TRBD2 (5 bases each). V dropped 6 bases and J dropped 1 base, with 19 bases sitting between them. Germline V gene sequence: CDR1 SGHVS, CDR2 FNYEAQ. This CDR3 is built from 17 residues. CDR3 sequence: CASRSQGFSASYNEQFF. The CDR3 DNA is TGTGCCAGCAGATCCCAGGGCTTTAGCGCTTCCTACAATGAGCAGTTCTTC.

J is TRBJ1-1 and V is TRBV9; TRBD1 agrees at 7 bases. Germline V lookup: CDR1 SGDLS, CDR2 YYNGEE. The CDR3 sequence is 15 residues long. V gave up 0 bases and J gave up 0 bases; unmatched junction bases: 2. The CDR3 here is CASSVGDRVNTEAFF. In DNA, the CDR3 is TGTGCCAGCAGCGTAGGGGACAGAGTGAACACTGAAGCTTTCTTT.

The rearrangement uses TRBV28 and TRBJ2-7; D may correspond to TRBD1 or TRBD2 (6 bases each). The CDR3 sequence is 14 residues long. Germline V gives CDR1 MDHEN, CDR2 SYDVKM. Trimming cost V 4 bases and J 7 bases, with 17 bases left between them. CDR3 nucleotide sequence: TGTGCCAGCAGTTCGGGGGCCTGGGTAAGGGAGCAGTACTTC. Its translation: CASSSGAWVREQYF.

V is TRBV2 and J is TRBJ2-1; 11 nucleotides match TRBD2. The V segment lost 1 base and the J segment 5 bases; nucleotides outside the gene matches: 10. The germline CDR1 and CDR2 sequences are SNHLY and FYNNEI. The length of the CDR3 is 18 residues. CDR3 amino acids: CASSEEGWGTSGNNEQFF. The CDR3 nucleotides read TGTGCCAGCAGTGAAGAGGGATGGGGGACTAGCGGCAACAATGAGCAGTTCTTC.

This clone was seen once. The J gene is TRBJ1-1, the V gene TRBV6-5; perhaps TRBD1 as D (6 bases). Trimming cost V 8 bases and J 4 bases, with 8 bases left between them. This CDR3 contains 11 residues. CDR1 and CDR2 (germline): MNHEY, SVGAGI. The CDR3 DNA reads TGTGCCAGCCAGGGGAGCACTGAAGCTTTCTTT. This codes for CASQGSTEAFF.

This chain uses TRBV29-1 with TRBJ2-5, with TRBD1 as a possible D gene (7 bases). The germline gives CDR1 SQVTM, CDR2 ANQGSEA. This CDR3 has 12 amino acids. V was pared by 4 bases and J by 4 bases, with 10 bases between. CDR3 DNA: TGCAGCGTTGTCCAGGGGGGAGAGACCCAGTACTTC. Its protein is CSVVQGGETQYF. Complete variable domain (other parts from reference TRBV29-1 and TRBJ2-5): SAVISQKPSRDICQRGTSLTIQCQVDSQVTMMFWYRQQPGQSLTLIATANQGSEATYESGFVIDKFPISRPNLTFSTLTVSNMSPEDSSIYLCSVVQGGETQYFGPGTRLLVL.

V is TRBV19 and J is TRBJ2-5; TRBD1 agrees at 8 bases. The CDR3 runs to 14 residues. V was pared by 6 bases and J by 5 bases, with 8 bases of the junction left unmatched. Germline CDR1 reads LNHDA; CDR2 reads SQIVND (reference sequence). For the CDR3, the DNA is TGTGCCAGTAGAGCGGCGGACAGGGTGGAGACCCAGTACTTC. It specifies CASRAADRVETQYF.

The genes are TRBV6-6 and TRBJ2-3; 7 bases are a match to TRBD1. Germline CDR1 reads MNHNY; CDR2 reads SVGAGI (reference sequence). There are 14 residues in the CDR3. The junction had 5 bases not matched to a gene; V was cut back by 6 bases and J by 2 bases. CDR3 residues: CASSARGITDTQYF. The CDR3 DNA reads TGTGCCAGCAGCGCCAGGGGGATCACAGATACGCAGTATTTT.

The chain uses TRBV9 and TRBJ1-1; 8 nucleotides match TRBD1. CDR3 length equals 14 residues. CDR1 and CDR2 from the germline V gene are SGDLS and YYNGEE. The V gene end was trimmed by 6 bases and the J gene end by 4 bases; junction bases not matched to a gene: 8. The CDR3 protein is CASNQFTGGTEAFF. CDR3 DNA: TGTGCCAGCAACCAATTTACAGGGGGCACTGAAGCTTTCTTT.

V and J are TRBV7-9 and TRBJ1-3; D is possibly TRBD1 (6 bases). The CDR3 length is 15 residues. The V gene lost 5 bases and the J gene lost 0 bases, with 11 bases spanning the gap. The V gene's germline CDR1 is SEHNR and CDR2 FQNEAQ (reference sequence). The CDR3 loop reads CASSQQGPSGNTIYF. DNA of the CDR3: TGTGCCAGCAGCCAACAGGGACCCTCTGGAAACACCATATATTTT. Using reference TRBV7-9 and TRBJ1-3 for the parts outside the CDR3, the full variable domain is DTGVSQNPRHKITKRGQNVTFRCDPISEHNRLYWYRQTLGQGPEFLTYFQNEAQLEKSRLLSDRFSAERPKGSFSTLEIQRTEQGDSAMYLCASSQQGPSGNTIYFGEGSWLTVV.

V gene TRBV7-8 combines with J gene TRBJ1-1, with 8 bases aligning to TRBD1. The junction had 4 bases not matched to a gene; V was cut back by 5 bases and J by 8 bases. This CDR3 spans 12 amino acids. Germline V gene sequence: CDR1 SGHVS, CDR2 FQNEAQ. Here the CDR3 DNA reads TGTGCCAGCAGCCAAGGACAGGGAGAAGCTTTCTTT. As protein: CASSQGQGEAFF.

The rearrangement links TRBV29-1 to TRBJ1-2, with TRBD1 matching over 10 bases. Trimming cost V 1 base and J 7 bases; bases outside gene matches: 6. From germline, CDR1 is SQVTM and CDR2 ANQGSEA. The CDR3 loop spans 14 amino acids. CDR3 nucleotides: TGCAGCGTTGAAGTTGACAGGGGGCTTTCTGGCTACACCTTC. Translating it yields CSVEVDRGLSGYTF.

V is TRBV3-1 (or the pseudogene TRBV3-2) and J is TRBJ2-7; D ambiguous. Trimming removed 0 bases from V and 5 bases from J, with 17 bases in between. The CDR3 is 16 residues long. Germline loops: CDR1 LGHDT, CDR2 YNNKEL (reference sequence). The DNA of the CDR3 is TGTGCCAGCAGCCAAGATAATCCGGGTCTCACCCACGAGCAGTACTTC. This encodes CASSQDNPGLTHEQYF.

This clone is labeled medium-sized. This sequence joins TRBV7-9 and TRBJ1-1; a weak D match, TRBD1 (6 bases). The CDR3 runs 14 residues. Trimming took off 5 bases at V and 3 bases at J, with 13 bases between the two ends. Germline loops: CDR1 SEHNR, CDR2 FQNEAQ (reference sequence). CDR3 nucleotides: TGTGCCAGCAGCCCAGGGGCAGGGGACACTGAAGCTTTCTTT. This encodes CASSPGAGDTEAFF.

The chain uses TRBV28 and TRBJ2-7; D is uncertain. The CDR3 is 15 amino acids. Germline V gene data show CDR1 as MDHEN and CDR2 as SYDVKM. The V and J ends lost 5 bases and 0 bases respectively, with 14 bases between them. Here the CDR3 DNA reads TGTGCCAGCAGTCCCCTTGGATACAGCTCCTACGAGCAGTACTTC. It encodes CASSPLGYSSYEQYF. The variable domain in full, completed from reference TRBV28 and TRBJ2-7, reads DVKVTQSSRYLVKRTGEKVFLECVQDMDHENMFWYRQDPGLGLRLIYFSYDVKMKEKGDIPEGYSVSREKKERFSLILESASTNQTSMYLCASSPLGYSSYEQYFGPGTRLTVT.

The chain combines TRBV28 with TRBJ1-5, with no clear D. The ends were cut back, 6 bases at V and 2 bases at J, with 11 bases in the middle. CDR3 length: 14 residues. Per the germline V gene, CDR1 is MDHEN and CDR2 is SYDVKM. The CDR3 sequence: CASSLPGGNQPQHF. Here the CDR3 DNA reads TGTGCCAGCAGCTTACCGGGAGGCAATCAGCCCCAGCATTTT.

The chain combines TRBV30 with TRBJ2-6; D gene ambiguous. The CDR3 spans 15 residues. V lost 4 bases and J lost 6, with 16 bases in between. The germline V gene encodes CDR1 GTSNPN and CDR2 SVGIG (reference sequence). The CDR3 DNA is TGTGCCTGGACACACGGATCCGATGAGGCCAACGTCCTGACTTTC. Encoded protein: CAWTHGSDEANVLTF.

In nucleotides, the CDR3 is TGTGCCAGCAGTTCCCCCTACGAGCAGTACTTC. Translated: CASSSPYEQYF. This rearrangement joins TRBV28 to TRBJ2-7; no firm D call. The CDR3 is made up of 11 amino acids. The V end was cut by 4 bases, the J end by 2 bases, with 3 bases between. The germline gives CDR1 MDHEN, CDR2 SYDVKM.

The V and J genes are TRBV19 and TRBJ2-7, with no clear D. V lost 3 bases and J lost 4, with 19 bases in between. The CDR3 length is 16 residues. Germline loops: CDR1 LNHDA, CDR2 SQIVND (reference sequence). In nucleotides, the CDR3 is TGTGCCAGTAGTATCGGATCCATGATCGACCTTTACGAGCAGTACTTC. Its translation is CASSIGSMIDLYEQYF.